A single sample gave rise to the 9 T cell receptor beta chains below, sequenced in a study of blood T cell repertoires in COVID-19. Here immunoSEQ multiplex PCR was the method, and the copy in TCRdb shows in-frame clones only, minus some. The sample records about 240,000 clones, more than 75% being singletons. The sequencing input was PBMCs or T cells enriched from blood (not recorded which). These receptors were collected from a woman between 35 and 50 years old with acute COVID-19.

This clone was detected a few times. The chain employs TRBV11-3 and TRBJ2-2, with D maybe TRBD1 (6 bases). The CDR3 is 15 amino acids. V was pared by 3 bases and J by 5 bases, with 13 bases between. Germline V lookup: CDR1 SGHNT, CDR2 YENEEA. This CDR3 reads CASSLMGAGTGELFF. For the CDR3, the DNA is TGTGCCAGCAGCTTGATGGGGGCTGGAACCGGGGAGCTGTTTTTT.

This sequence joins TRBV30 and TRBJ1-2; D is undetermined. The V gene's germline CDR1 is GTSNPN and CDR2 SVGIG (reference sequence). The CDR3 loop spans 11 amino acids. With 0 bases removed from V and 7 bases from J, the gap between germline ends came to 6 bases. The CDR3 DNA is TGTGCCTGGAGTGTACTTCGTGGCTACACCTTC. It yields the protein CAWSVLRGYTF.

This chain uses TRBV15 with TRBJ1-1; tentatively, D is TRBD1 (6 bases). Trimming stripped 3 bases from V and 3 bases from J, with 11 bases between. The CDR3 has 14 residues. In germline, CDR1 is LNHNV, CDR2 YYDKDF (reference sequence). CDR3 sequence (DNA): TGTGCCACCAGCAGTGATCCAGGGGACACTGAAGCTTTCTTT. Translated: CATSSDPGDTEAFF.

This chain joins TRBV2 and TRBJ2-6, with 11 nucleotides matching TRBD2. The CDR3 totals 16 residues. From germline, CDR1 is SNHLY and CDR2 FYNNEI. V trimming: 8 bases; J trimming: 1 base; junction bases outside the gene matches: 4. CDR3 region: CASGGLAASGANVLTF. In DNA form, the CDR3 reads TGTGCCAGCGGGGGACTAGCGGCATCTGGGGCCAACGTCCTGACTTTC.

The J gene is TRBJ1-2, the V gene TRBV29-1, with D perhaps matching TRBD1 (5 bases). With 4 bases removed from V and 1 base from J, the gap between germline ends came to 10 bases. Germline V gene data show CDR1 as SQVTM and CDR2 as ANQGSEA. This CDR3 is 13 amino acids long. CDR3 protein: CSVARQINYGYTF. CDR3 DNA sequence: TGCAGCGTTGCGAGACAGATTAACTATGGCTACACCTTC.

The chain joins TRBV29-1 to TRBJ2-1; D might be TRBD2 (5 bases). The CDR3 is 10 amino acids. Trimming shortened V by 6 bases and J by 10 bases, and 10 bases separated the two germline ends. Germline V gene lookup returns CDR1 SQVTM and CDR2 ANQGSEA. As DNA, the CDR3 is TGCAGCGTCCCACTAGGCGAGCAGTTCTTC. Protein: CSVPLGEQFF.

The chain combines TRBV5-4 with TRBJ1-1; TRBD1 might be the D (5 bases). The CDR3 runs to 13 residues. CDR1 SGHNT and CDR2 YYREEE come from the germline V gene (reference sequence). V was trimmed by 4 bases and J by 4 bases, leaving 11 bases between them. In nucleotides, the CDR3 is TGTGCCAGCAGCCCAGGGATGGGCACTGAAGCTTTCTTT. It specifies CASSPGMGTEAFF.

The chain recombines TRBV29-1 with TRBJ1-1; D is possibly TRBD1 (6 bases). With 6 bases removed from V and 7 bases from J, the gap between germline ends came to 15 bases. This CDR3 is built from 12 residues. Germline assignment: CDR1 SQVTM and CDR2 ANQGSEA. CDR3 protein: CSVTGGRSEAFF. The CDR3 nucleotides read TGCAGCGTGACCGGGGGGCGCAGTGAAGCTTTCTTT.

The rearrangement joins TRBV3-1 (or the pseudogene TRBV3-2) to TRBJ2-7; no clear D gene. Germline-derived CDR1 and CDR2 are LGHDT and YNNKEL (reference sequence). This CDR3 is 13 amino acids long. With 0 bases removed from V and 2 bases from J, the gap between germline ends came to 5 bases. CDR3 in DNA: TGTGCCAGCAGCCAAGATCGGGCCTACGAGCAGTACTTC. Encoded protein: CASSQDRAYEQYF.